This record looks at one T cell receptor beta chain sequence and its context. Its cognate antigen is unknown. CDR1 and CDR2 (germline): ENHRY, SYGVKD. The V and J ends lost 3 bases and 6 bases respectively, with 5 bases between them. The CDR3 sequence is 12 residues long. The data are from a study of cytotoxic CD8 clonotypes in ibrutinib-treated CLL. Study details: The patient breakdown showed fewer than 12 relapsed/refractory and around 16 treatment-naive cases, with about 18 IGHV unmutated. Study conclusions and caveats: Public clonotypes were seen rarely and were contracted or stable on treatment. Baseline-level clonality went beyond age-matched healthy donors and moved in step with circulating CD8+ T-cell counts. Sampling of sustained-remission and progressing patients occurred at differing times.

Libraries were prepared by immunoSEQ multiplex PCR; TCRdb keeps only in-frame clonotypes and omits some of them. Among 190,000 or so clones, about two thirds were seen once, and the ten largest hold roughly 12%. The chain couples TRBV10-3 to TRBJ2-2; D gene unclear. Sequenced here: PBMCs, sampled after 24 months of ibrutinib treatment. This receptor was taken from a human donor with chronic lymphocytic leukemia. The CDR3 is CAISEGSGELFF. CDR3 DNA sequence: TGTGCCATCAGTGAAGGGTCCGGGGAGCTGTTTTTT.